This record covers a single T cell receptor (beta chain). The data were obtained in a study of shared clonotypes between healthy human individuals. This table comes from immunoSEQ multiplex PCR, and its TCRdb copy is limited to in-frame clones, with some not included. The sample shows roughly 640,000 clones, roughly 70% of them seen only once. The germline gives CDR1 SGHRS, CDR2 YFSETQ. The V and J ends lost 2 bases and 6 bases respectively, with 10 bases between them. The CDR3 length is 13 residues. The sample comprised memory CD4+ T cells sorted from blood. As for subset: CD45RA-negative fraction. The rearrangement links TRBV5-1 to TRBJ2-3, with D possibly being TRBD2 (6 bases). This receptor was obtained from a woman aged 25 to 39 in good health. CDR3 sequence: CASSFGGSDTQYF. The CDR3 coding sequence is TGCGCCAGCAGCTTCGGGGGATCGGATACGCAGTATTTT.